These T cell receptor beta chains were read from a single sample in a study of response to subunit inactivated influenza vaccine. TCRdb re-called the RT-PCR reads through MiXCR, storing one row per CDR3 protein. The sample records around 520,000 distinct CDR3 sequences, roughly 27% being singletons. Sequencing was performed on CD4+ T cells sorted from PBMCs, taken more than 4 days after vaccination. All receptors derive from a middle-aged man who received an inactivated influenza vaccine. Both conserved end residues are part of each CDR3. The order of the fields is V gene, D gene, J gene, clone size, CDR3 DNA, CDR3 protein. D genes are given only for firm matches. Rows give clone size only sometimes, using once, few, many, or a class for an expanded clone.

>TRBV27|NA|TRBJ2-7|NA
TGTGCCAGCAGTTTATCAGGGTACTCCTACGAGCAGTACTTC
CASSLSGYSYEQYF
>TRBV6-2/TRBV6-3|TRBD2|TRBJ2-1|NA
TGTGCCAGCAGTTCCTCGGGGACGGGGTCGGCTAGCGGATACTTC
CASSSSGTGSASGYF
>TRBV12-3/TRBV12-4|NA|TRBJ2-4|few
TGTGCCAGCAGTACTCTTCTTCTAGCCAAAAACATTCAGTACTTC
CASSTLLLAKNIQYF
>TRBV7-9|TRBD2|TRBJ2-7|NA
TGTGCCAGCAGCCCCGAGGCTAGCGGGACCTCCTACGAGCAGTACTTC
CASSPEASGTSYEQYF
>TRBV24-1|NA|TRBJ2-5|NA
TGTGCCACCAGTGATGGGGCAAAAGAGACCCAGTACTTC
CATSDGAKETQYF
>TRBV4-3|NA|TRBJ2-7|few
TGCGCCAGCAGCCAAGAACGGACAGCCCCCTACGAGCAGTACTTC
CASSQERTAPYEQYF
>TRBV9|TRBD2|TRBJ2-1|NA
TGTGCCAGCAGCGTACAGGGAGGGGACTACAATGAGCAGTTCTTC
CASSVQGGDYNEQFF
>TRBV6-1|TRBD1|TRBJ1-2|few
TGTGCCAGCAGTGCGCTGGGACAGGGTGATGGCTACACCTTC
CASSALGQGDGYTF
>TRBV20-1|TRBD1|TRBJ1-1|once
TGCAGAGCAGGGACAGGGAGTACTGAAGCTTTCTTT
CRAGTGSTEAFF
>TRBV5-1|TRBD2|TRBJ2-1|many
TGCGCCAGCAGCTTTGGGACTAGCGGGGGAGATGAGCAGTTCTTC
CASSFGTSGGDEQFF
>TRBV4-2|TRBD2|TRBJ2-1|NA
TGTGCCAGCAGCCAAGCCGGGACTAGCGGGGGGGCCGTATTGTTC
CASSQAGTSGGAVLF
>TRBV10-3|TRBD1|TRBJ1-1|few
TGTGCCATCAGTGTTGACAGGGGGAACACTGAAGCTTTCTTT
CAISVDRGNTEAFF
>TRBV20-1|TRBD1|TRBJ2-7|NA
TGCACAGGGACAGGGTCCGGGTACGAGCAGTACTTC
CTGTGSGYEQYF
>TRBV20-1|TRBD1|TRBJ1-6|NA
TGCAGTGCGGAGCAACCGGGACAGGGGGGTTCACCCCTCCACTTT
CSAEQPGQGGSPLHF
>TRBV28|NA|TRBJ1-1|NA
TGTGCCAGCAGTTTAATAGGGCAGAAGAACACTGAAGCTTTCTTT
CASSLIGQKNTEAFF
>TRBV20-1|TRBD1|TRBJ2-7|NA
TGCAGTTCCAACCCCCGACAGGGAAGGTACGAGCAGTACTTC
CSSNPRQGRYEQYF
>TRBV4-1|NA|TRBJ2-1|NA
TGCGCCAGCAGCCACCTTTTGGCGGGCGGCAATGAGCAGTTCTTC
CASSHLLAGGNEQFF
>TRBV20-1|TRBD2|TRBJ2-7|NA
TGCAGTGCTCCCGATAGCGGGAGGGCCCTCTACGAGCAGTACTTC
CSAPDSGRALYEQYF